This entry lists 10 T cell receptor beta chains sequenced from one sample in a study of post-analysis software for immune sequencing data. Overall study findings and caveats: Included in a set of roughly 5 TRBV segments more frequent in patients than controls were TRBV5-6, TRBV5-1 and TRBV20-1.

The antigens for these receptors are not known. Incorporated into the TCR beta cDNA libraries were unique molecular identifiers, which served to reduce PCR and sequencing biases. TCRdb recomputed calls from the PCR reads with MiXCR, one row per CDR3 protein. The sample has approximately 630,000 distinct CDR3 sequences, over 45% seen once; the top ten hold approximately 10%. What was sequenced was blood. These receptor sequences come from a girl aged 2-10 years with multiple sclerosis.

V is TRBV12-3 or TRBV12-4 and J is TRBJ1-2, with TRBD1 matching 9 bases. The CDR3 totals 14 residues. V lost 3 bases to trimming and J lost 7 bases; unmatched junction nucleotides: 6. In nucleotides, the CDR3 is TGTGCCAGCAGTTTCCAACAGGGGGCGGGTGGCTACACCTTC. It codes for CASSFQQGAGGYTF.

As concerns this clonotype: At one end, the junction sequence differs from germline, possibly due to a read error. V and J are TRBV7-2 and TRBJ2-5; TRBD2 agrees at 14 bases. Germline V gives CDR1 SGHTA, CDR2 FQGNSA. CDR3 size: 17 residues. In DNA form, the CDR3 reads TGTGCCAGCAGCCGGACTAGCGGGGGGTCGATCCAAGAGACCCGGTACTTC. This encodes CASSRTSGGSIQETRYF. Together with reference TRBV7-2 and TRBJ2-5, the CDR3 gives the full variable domain: GAGVSQSPSNKVTEKGKDVELRCDPISGHTALYWYRQSLGQGLEFLIYFQGNSAPDKSGLPSDRFSAERTGGSVSTLTIQRTQQEDSAVYLCASSRTSGGSIQETRYFGPGTRLLVL.

The CDR3 is CASSLIKRRNIQYF. The CDR3 bases are TGTGCCAGCAGCTTAATCAAGCGGAGAAACATTCAGTACTTC. The chain employs TRBV7-2 and TRBJ2-4; a possible D gene is TRBD2 (5 bases). The germline V and J ends were trimmed by 2 bases and 6 bases, with 11 bases remaining between them. From germline, CDR1 is SGHTA and CDR2 FQGNSA. This CDR3 has 14 residues.

V and J are TRBV6-5 and TRBJ2-1, with 10 bases identical to TRBD1. Germline CDR1 is MNHEY and CDR2 is SVGAGI. The length of the CDR3 is 16 residues. V dropped 4 bases and J dropped 3; count of bases not matched to a gene: 6. CDR3 region: CASSFTGTGDYNEQFF. The CDR3, as DNA: TGTGCCAGCAGTTTCACTGGGACAGGGGACTACAATGAGCAGTTCTTC.

The rearrangement uses TRBV10-3 and TRBJ2-3, with 11 bases that match TRBD2. CDR1 is ENHRY, CDR2 SYGVKD, per germline. CDR3 length equals 14 residues. With 10 bases clipped from V and 2 bases from J, the junction kept 5 bases outside the gene matches. The DNA of the CDR3 is TGTGCCACTGCGACTAGCGGGGACACAGATACGCAGTATTTT. Translated: CATATSGDTDTQYF.

The J gene is TRBJ2-7, the V gene TRBV12-3 or TRBV12-4; TRBD2 agrees at 8 bases. The CDR3 spans 19 residues. The J segment lost 2 bases and the V segment lost 2 bases, leaving 17 bases of the junction unmatched. DNA for the CDR3: TGTGCCAGCAGTTTAAATGCCGGAGTGGGGGCCGGGAGGGCCTACGAGCAGTACTTC. Amino acid sequence: CASSLNAGVGAGRAYEQYF.

The chain uses TRBV27 and TRBJ1-2, with a possible D match to TRBD1 (6 bases). The germline V gene has CDR1 MNHEY and CDR2 SMNVEV (reference sequence). CDR3 length equals 14 residues. V dropped 5 bases and J dropped 4 bases, with 14 bases sitting between them. CDR3 nucleotide sequence: TGTGCCAGCAGTCCAGCTACAGGGAGCTATGGCTACACCTTC. Protein sequence: CASSPATGSYGYTF.

This clonotype appeared a few times. The chain employs TRBV4-3 and TRBJ2-5; D unresolved. The ends were cut back, 4 bases at V and 5 bases at J, with 23 bases in the middle. The CDR3 consists of 17 residues. Germline V gene lookup returns CDR1 LGHNA and CDR2 YSLEER. CDR3 protein: CASSLGPGLVGKETQYF. The CDR3 bases are TGCGCCAGCAGCCTCGGCCCCGGGCTAGTGGGCAAGGAGACCCAGTACTTC.

The V gene is TRBV20-1, the J gene TRBJ2-7, with D perhaps matching TRBD2 (5 bases). V was cut by 1 base and J by 3 bases, with 13 bases left in between. The CDR3 sequence is 14 residues long. The V gene's germline CDR1 is DFQATT and CDR2 SNEGSKA (reference sequence). The CDR3 DNA is TGCAGTGCTAGAGTCCCCGGGAACCTCTACGAGCAGTACTTC. Translation gives CSARVPGNLYEQYF.

This clonotype was counted between two and nine times. This sequence joins TRBV6-1 and TRBJ2-7; D is undetermined. This CDR3 contains 11 residues. The germline V gene has CDR1 MNHNS and CDR2 SASEGT. V dropped 4 bases and J dropped 3 bases, with 4 bases sitting between them. The CDR3, as DNA: TGTGCCAGCAGTGGTTACTACGAGCAGTACTTC. The encoded protein is CASSGYYEQYF.